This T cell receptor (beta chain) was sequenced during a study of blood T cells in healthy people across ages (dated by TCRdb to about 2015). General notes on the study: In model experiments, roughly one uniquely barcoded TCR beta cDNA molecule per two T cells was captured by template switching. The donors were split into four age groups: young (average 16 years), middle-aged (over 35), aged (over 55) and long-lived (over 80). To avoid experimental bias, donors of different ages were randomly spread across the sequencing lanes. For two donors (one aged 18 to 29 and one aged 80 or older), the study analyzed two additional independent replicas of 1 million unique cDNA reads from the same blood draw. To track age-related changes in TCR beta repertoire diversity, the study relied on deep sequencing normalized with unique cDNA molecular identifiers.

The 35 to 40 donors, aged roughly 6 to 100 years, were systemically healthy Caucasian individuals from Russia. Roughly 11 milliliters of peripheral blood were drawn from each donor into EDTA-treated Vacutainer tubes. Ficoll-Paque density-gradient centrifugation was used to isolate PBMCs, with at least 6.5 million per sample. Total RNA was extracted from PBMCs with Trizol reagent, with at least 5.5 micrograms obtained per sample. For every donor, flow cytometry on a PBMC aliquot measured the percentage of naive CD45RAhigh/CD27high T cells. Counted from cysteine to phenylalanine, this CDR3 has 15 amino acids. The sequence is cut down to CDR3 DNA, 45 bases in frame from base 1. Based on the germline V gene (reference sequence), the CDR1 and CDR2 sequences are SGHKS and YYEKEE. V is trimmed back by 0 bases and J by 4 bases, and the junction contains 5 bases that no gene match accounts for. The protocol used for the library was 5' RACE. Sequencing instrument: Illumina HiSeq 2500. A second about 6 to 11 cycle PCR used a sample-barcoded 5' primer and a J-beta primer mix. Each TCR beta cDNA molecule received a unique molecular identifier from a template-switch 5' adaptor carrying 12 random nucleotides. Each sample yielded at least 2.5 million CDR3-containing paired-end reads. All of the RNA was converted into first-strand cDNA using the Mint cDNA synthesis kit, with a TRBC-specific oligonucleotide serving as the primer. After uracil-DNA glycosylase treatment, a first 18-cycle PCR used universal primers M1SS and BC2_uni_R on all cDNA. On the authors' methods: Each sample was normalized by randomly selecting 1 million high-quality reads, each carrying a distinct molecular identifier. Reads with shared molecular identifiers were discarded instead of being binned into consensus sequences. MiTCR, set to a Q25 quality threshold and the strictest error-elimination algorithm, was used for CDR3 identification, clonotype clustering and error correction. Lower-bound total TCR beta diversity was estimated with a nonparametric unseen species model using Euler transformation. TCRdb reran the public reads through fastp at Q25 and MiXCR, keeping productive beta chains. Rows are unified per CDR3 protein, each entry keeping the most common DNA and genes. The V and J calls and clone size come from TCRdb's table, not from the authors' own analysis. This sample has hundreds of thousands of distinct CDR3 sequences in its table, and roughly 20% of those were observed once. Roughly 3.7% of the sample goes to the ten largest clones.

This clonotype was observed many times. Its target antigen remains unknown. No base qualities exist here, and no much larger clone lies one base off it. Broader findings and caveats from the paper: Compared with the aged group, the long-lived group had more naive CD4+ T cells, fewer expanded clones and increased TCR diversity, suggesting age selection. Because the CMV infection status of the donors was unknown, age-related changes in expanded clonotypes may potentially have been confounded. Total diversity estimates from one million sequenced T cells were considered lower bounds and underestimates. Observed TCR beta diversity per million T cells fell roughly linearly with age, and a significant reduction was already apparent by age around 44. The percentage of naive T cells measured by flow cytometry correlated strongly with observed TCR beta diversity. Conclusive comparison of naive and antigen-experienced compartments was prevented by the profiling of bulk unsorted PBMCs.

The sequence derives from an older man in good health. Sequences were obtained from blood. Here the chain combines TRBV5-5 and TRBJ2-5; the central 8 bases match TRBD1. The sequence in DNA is TGTGCCAGCAGCTTGGGACAGGGGTCGAGAGAGACCCAGTACTTC. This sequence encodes CASSLGQGSRETQYF. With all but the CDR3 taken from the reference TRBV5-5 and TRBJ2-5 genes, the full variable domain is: DAGVTQSPTHLIKTRGQQVTLRCSPISGHKSVSWYQQVLGQGPQFIFQYYEKEERGRGNFPDRFSARQFPNYSSELNVNALLLGDSALYLCASSLGQGSRETQYFGPGTRLLVL.